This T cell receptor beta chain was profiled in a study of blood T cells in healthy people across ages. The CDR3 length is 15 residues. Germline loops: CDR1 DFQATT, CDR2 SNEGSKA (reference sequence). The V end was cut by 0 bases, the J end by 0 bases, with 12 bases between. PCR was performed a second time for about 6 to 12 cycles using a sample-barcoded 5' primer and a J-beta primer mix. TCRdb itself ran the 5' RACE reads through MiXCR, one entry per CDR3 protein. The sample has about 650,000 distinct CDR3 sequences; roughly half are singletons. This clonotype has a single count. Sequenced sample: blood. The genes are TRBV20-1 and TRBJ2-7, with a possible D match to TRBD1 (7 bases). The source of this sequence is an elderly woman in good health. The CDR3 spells CSARDRQGGSYEQYF. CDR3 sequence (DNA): TGCAGTGCTAGAGATCGACAGGGAGGCTCCTACGAGCAGTACTTC.